This T cell receptor beta chain originates from a study of T cell repertoires in cytomegalovirus infection. TCRdb reprocessed the reads via MiXCR and lists one record per CDR3 protein. The sample yields fewer than 900,000 distinct CDR3 sequences, 25% to 35% seen once. Whole-study results and caveats: In two of eight donors, the top clonotype was HLA-C-restricted CMV-specific.

The CDR3 spans 17 residues. From germline, CDR1 is MNHNS and CDR2 SASEGT. The germline V and J ends were trimmed by 3 bases and 0 bases, with 15 bases remaining between them. Note on this clonotype: Its antigen remains unknown.

The clonotype originates from a human donor in good health (CMV status not recorded). Some clones in this sample may be carry-over from other donors' samples. Source: cultured CD8+ T cells from PBMCs, taken from culture after CMV antigen stimulation. This chain links TRBV6-1 with TRBJ2-1; D not certain. Here the CDR3 DNA reads TGTGCCAGCAGTGATGGGAAAGCTACCCCCTCCTACAATGAGCAGTTCTTC. Encoded protein: CASSDGKATPSYNEQFF.